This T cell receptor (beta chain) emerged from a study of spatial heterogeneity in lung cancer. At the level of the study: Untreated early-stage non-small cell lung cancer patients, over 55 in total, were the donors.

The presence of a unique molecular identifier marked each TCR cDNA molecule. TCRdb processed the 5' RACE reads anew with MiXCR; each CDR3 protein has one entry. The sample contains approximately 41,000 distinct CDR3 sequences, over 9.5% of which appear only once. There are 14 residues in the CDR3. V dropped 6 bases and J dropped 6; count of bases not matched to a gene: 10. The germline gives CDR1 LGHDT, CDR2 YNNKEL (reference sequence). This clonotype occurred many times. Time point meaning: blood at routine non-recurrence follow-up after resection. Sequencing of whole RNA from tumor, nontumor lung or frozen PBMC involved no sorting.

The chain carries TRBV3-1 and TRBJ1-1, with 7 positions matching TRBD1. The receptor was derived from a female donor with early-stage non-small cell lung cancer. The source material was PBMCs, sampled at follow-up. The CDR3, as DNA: TGTGCCAGCAGACATTCAGGGGGACTCGCTGAAGCTTTCTTT. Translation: CASRHSGGLAEAFF. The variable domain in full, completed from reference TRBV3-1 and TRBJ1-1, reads DTAVSQTPKYLVTQMGNDKSIKCEQNLGHDTMYWYKQDSKKFLKIMFSYNNKELIINETVPNRFSPKSPDKAHLNLHINSLELGDSAVYFCASRHSGGLAEAFFGQGTRLTVV.